These 2 T cell receptor beta chains were sequenced from one sample in a study of CD8 T cells in Susac syndrome. Random hexamers were used to reverse transcribe about 0.45 to 1 ug of RNA. TCRdb re-derived calls from the immunoSEQ multiplex PCR reads in MiXCR, one entry per CDR3 protein. The sample carries about 71,000 distinct CDR3 sequences, nearly 96% recorded once. Sequenced input: CD4+ T cells from PBMCs. The receptors stem from a human donor with multiple sclerosis.

V and J are TRBV12-3 or TRBV12-4 and TRBJ1-6, with D maybe TRBD1 (5 bases). V was clipped by 1 base and J by 14 bases, with 18 bases between them. This CDR3 has 15 amino acids. The chain's CDR3 is CASSLGDSGIGTLHF. Written as DNA, the CDR3 is TGTGCCAGCAGTTTAGGAGACAGTGGCATTGGGACCCTCCACTTT.

The chain joins TRBV29-1 to TRBJ1-2, with 9 bases lining up with TRBD1. This CDR3 has 15 residues. CDR1 and CDR2 (germline): SQVTM, ANQGSEA. Losses at the gene ends were 0 bases for V and 7 bases for J; bases not matched to a gene: 9. CDR3 coding DNA: TGCAGCGTTGAAGAGATGGCGGGACAGGGAAGTGGCTACACCTTC. Protein: CSVEEMAGQGSGYTF.